These 20 T cell receptor beta chains share one sample of origin, sequenced in a study of T cell responses to AZD1222 COVID-19 vaccine. Sequencing used immunoSEQ multiplex PCR; TCRdb keeps in-frame clones, though not all of them. The sample holds around 88,000 clones, 85% to 90% seen once. This specimen consisted of peripheral blood, obtained on day 0 of AZD1222 vaccination. These receptors all come from an adult in good health.

This chain uses TRBV4-2 with TRBJ1-6; unclear D gene. CDR1 and CDR2 (germline): LGHNA, YNFKEQ. This CDR3 has 16 amino acids. The germline V and J ends were trimmed by 1 base and 11 bases, with 18 bases remaining between them. The CDR3 protein is CASSQGRSLAGPPLHF. The CDR3 bases are TGTGCCAGCAGCCAAGGGCGCTCCTTAGCGGGTCCACCCCTCCACTTT.

This chain links TRBV28 with TRBJ1-3; no definite D call. The length of the CDR3 is 14 residues. Trimming removed 2 bases at V and 4 bases at J, with 9 bases between. The germline gives CDR1 MDHEN, CDR2 SYDVKM. The CDR3: CASSLITEGNTIYF. The CDR3 DNA is TGTGCCAGCAGTTTAATTACAGAAGGAAACACCATATATTTT.

This clone was recorded only once. The chain carries TRBV6-5 and TRBJ1-6; D not certain. Germline CDR1 reads MNHEY; CDR2 reads SVGAGI. The V end was cut by 2 bases, the J end by 7 bases, with 12 bases between. The CDR3 contains 15 residues. The CDR3 DNA is TGTGCCAGCAGTTACGGTTGGCAGCAAAATTCACCCCTCCACTTT. Its translation: CASSYGWQQNSPLHF.

V usage is TRBV28 and J usage is TRBJ2-7; D gene uncertain. Deletions cut 3 bases from V and 0 bases from J, with 12 bases between. The CDR3 has 15 residues. Germline assignment: CDR1 MDHEN and CDR2 SYDVKM. CDR3 protein: CASSFSFGVSYEQYF. The CDR3 DNA is TGTGCCAGCAGTTTCTCGTTTGGGGTCTCCTACGAGCAGTACTTC.

The chain recombines TRBV19 with TRBJ1-1; D ambiguous. Trimming pared 1 base from V and 2 bases from J, leaving 11 bases between. The V gene's germline CDR1 is LNHDA and CDR2 SQIVND (reference sequence). The CDR3 sequence is 15 residues long. CDR3 coding DNA: TGTGCCAGTAGTATAGGTCCAGTGGGAAACACTGAAGCTTTCTTT. This encodes CASSIGPVGNTEAFF.

This chain connects TRBV29-1 to TRBJ2-1; unclear D gene. V dropped 1 base and J dropped 1 base, with 14 bases sitting between them. This CDR3 spans 16 amino acids. The germline V gene has CDR1 SQVTM and CDR2 ANQGSEA. The CDR3 bases are TGCAGCGTTGAAGCCACCGGATGGGGTTCCTACAATGAGCAGTTCTTC. Its protein is CSVEATGWGSYNEQFF.

The chain links TRBV7-2 to TRBJ1-4; D ambiguous. V lost 1 base to trimming and J lost 10 bases, with 13 bases between them. The CDR3 extends over 14 amino acids. CDR1 SGHTA and CDR2 FQGNSA come from the germline V gene. The chain's CDR3 is CASSLEAGDVKLFF. The CDR3, as DNA: TGTGCCAGCAGCTTAGAGGCGGGTGACGTAAAACTGTTTTTT.

This clone has a handful of counts. The chain has TRBV2 and TRBJ1-5, with a tentative D call TRBD1 (5 bases). The V end was cut by 2 bases, the J end by 3 bases, with 20 bases between. The germline CDR1 and CDR2 sequences are SNHLY and FYNNEI. The CDR3 loop spans 18 amino acids. CDR3 residues: CASSERGRQGFSNQPQHF. As DNA, the CDR3 is TGTGCCAGCAGTGAAAGAGGCCGGCAGGGATTTTCCAATCAGCCCCAGCATTTT. Filled out from reference TRBV2 and TRBJ1-5, the complete variable domain reads EPEVTQTPSHQVTQMGQEVILRCVPISNHLYFYWYRQILGQKVEFLVSFYNNEISEKSEIFDDQFSVERPDGSNFTLKIRSTKLEDSAMYFCASSERGRQGFSNQPQHFGDGTRLSIL.

The chain combines TRBV4-2 with TRBJ1-2; 8 bases match TRBD1. CDR1 and CDR2 (germline): LGHNA, YNFKEQ. The CDR3 consists of 15 residues. With V trimmed by 1 base and J by 3 bases, 4 bases remained unmatched. The CDR3 sequence is CASSQAGGVDYGYTF. CDR3 sequence (DNA): TGTGCCAGCAGCCAAGCAGGGGGCGTTGACTATGGCTACACCTTC.

A few counts support this clone. The V and J genes are TRBV5-1 and TRBJ1-1; 7 bases match TRBD1. The length of the CDR3 is 19 residues. Germline CDR1 SGHRS, CDR2 YFSETQ. J was trimmed by 0 bases and V by 3 bases; bases with no gene match: 17. DNA of the CDR3: TGCGCCAGCAGCTCAAGACCTTACCGGGACAGAAGCATGAACACTGAAGCTTTCTTT. Residues: CASSSRPYRDRSMNTEAFF.

The rearrangement links TRBV10-2 to TRBJ2-5, with D tentatively TRBD2 (5 bases). Between the trimmed V and J ends, which lost 2 bases and 2 bases, there was a span of 12 bases. CDR1 and CDR2 from the germline V gene are WSHSY and SAAADI. The CDR3 has 15 amino acids. In DNA, the CDR3 is TGCGCCAGCAGTGAGAAGCGGTTCCCACAAGAGACCCAGTACTTC. It yields the protein CASSEKRFPQETQYF.

The V gene is TRBV9, the J gene TRBJ2-3; the D call may be TRBD1 or TRBD2 (5 bases each). Trimming pared 4 bases from V and 2 bases from J, leaving 14 bases between. Germline-derived CDR1 and CDR2 are SGDLS and YYNGEE. The CDR3 extends over 15 amino acids. CDR3 protein: CASSSFRDATDTQYF. DNA of the CDR3: TGTGCCAGCAGCTCTTTCCGGGACGCCACAGATACGCAGTATTTT. The full variable domain, with the rest looked up from reference TRBV9 and TRBJ2-3, is DSGVTQTPKHLITATGQRVTLRCSPRSGDLSVYWYQQSLDQGLQFLIQYYNGEERAKGNILERFSAQQFPDLHSELNLSSLELGDSALYFCASSSFRDATDTQYFGPGTRLTVL.

In this sample, this clone turned up a few times. The rearrangement joins TRBV9 to TRBJ1-4, with 9 bases fitting TRBD1. CDR3 length equals 14 residues. Germline V gene data show CDR1 as SGDLS and CDR2 as YYNGEE. V shed 3 bases, J shed 7 bases, and the junction held 4 bases outside the gene matches. The CDR3 DNA reads TGTGCCAGCAGCGCGAACAGGGGGCGTGAAAAACTGTTTTTT. Translation gives CASSANRGREKLFF.

This rearrangement joins TRBV3-1 (or the pseudogene TRBV3-2) to TRBJ2-1; D call uncertain. The length of the CDR3 is 14 residues. The ends were cut back, 0 bases at V and 6 bases at J, with 9 bases in the middle. The V gene's germline CDR1 is LGHDT and CDR2 YNNKEL (reference sequence). CDR3 amino acids: CASSQDRAPNEQFF. Written as DNA, the CDR3 is TGTGCCAGCAGCCAAGATCGGGCCCCCAATGAGCAGTTCTTC.

A word on this clone: Other DNA sequences within the sample encode an identical CDR3. V and J are TRBV7-8 and TRBJ1-5, with 7 bases aligning to TRBD1. Germline assignment: CDR1 SGHVS and CDR2 FQNEAQ. This CDR3 region has 13 residues. Losses at the gene ends were 5 bases for V and 4 bases for J; bases not matched to a gene: 2. The CDR3 region has the DNA TGTGCCAGCAGCCGGGACAGTAATCAGCCCCAGCATTTT. Translation gives CASSRDSNQPQHF.

The V gene is TRBV29-1, the J gene TRBJ2-2; D is possibly TRBD2 (5 bases). Germline CDR1 reads SQVTM; CDR2 reads ANQGSEA. V dropped 7 bases and J dropped 0 bases, with 12 bases sitting between them. This CDR3 is 14 amino acids long. The CDR3 sequence is CSARDLPNTGELFF. In nucleotides, the CDR3 is TGCAGCGCGAGGGATTTACCGAACACCGGGGAGCTGTTTTTT.

The rearrangement joins TRBV5-1 to TRBJ1-5; 7 positions agree with TRBD1. The J segment lost 3 bases and the V segment lost 4 bases, leaving 4 bases of the junction unmatched. Germline V lookup: CDR1 SGHRS, CDR2 YFSETQ. The CDR3 is made up of 14 amino acids. The CDR3 DNA follows: TGCGCCAGCAGCCCCGGGACAGTCAATCAGCCCCAGCATTTT. Amino acids: CASSPGTVNQPQHF.

This sequence joins TRBV29-1 and TRBJ2-1, with a weak D call TRBD2 (6 bases). CDR1 is SQVTM and CDR2 is ANQGSEA in the germline V gene. The CDR3 is 14 amino acids. Trimming cost V 0 bases and J 9 bases, with 15 bases left between them. The CDR3 is CSVEDGAGRFEQFF. The CDR3 region has the DNA TGCAGCGTTGAAGATGGTGCGGGGCGCTTTGAGCAGTTCTTC.

V usage is TRBV28 and J usage is TRBJ1-2; no reliable D call. The germline gives CDR1 MDHEN, CDR2 SYDVKM. This CDR3 contains 13 residues. The ends were cut back, 6 bases at V and 8 bases at J, with 16 bases in the middle. The CDR3 loop reads CASRLAEFNGYTF. DNA for the CDR3: TGTGCCAGCAGACTGGCGGAATTTAACGGCTACACCTTC.

The J gene is TRBJ1-4, the V gene TRBV10-3; D not resolved. This CDR3 contains 13 residues. Trimming removed 5 bases at V and 6 bases at J, with 10 bases between. The germline gives CDR1 ENHRY, CDR2 SYGVKD. The CDR3 DNA reads TGTGCCATCAGTCCATTGTCAGATGAAAAACTGTTTTTT. Residues: CAISPLSDEKLFF.